The next 3 T cell receptor beta chains were all read from a single sample in a study of blood T cell repertoires in COVID-19. Profiling relied on immunoSEQ multiplex PCR, and the TCRdb table lists in-frame clones only, not all of them. The sample shows about 230,000 clones, 70% to 90% of them seen only once. The source material was peripheral blood. The source of these receptors is a woman aged 18-30 years who had recovered from COVID-19.

The chain combines TRBV12-3 or TRBV12-4 with TRBJ1-5; D uncertain. Trimming stripped 4 bases from V and 5 bases from J, with 9 bases between. The length of the CDR3 is 13 residues. CDR3 bases: TGTGCCAGCAGTTCGGGAGATTATCAGCCCCAGCATTTT. It translates to CASSSGDYQPQHF.

The V call is TRBV6-5, the J call TRBJ1-1, with a weak D call TRBD1 (5 bases). V lost 5 bases and J 0 bases, leaving 7 bases between the germline ends. The CDR3 covers 13 residues. Germline V CDR1 and CDR2: MNHEY, SVGAGI. CDR3 region: CASSTGMNTEAFF. CDR3 in DNA: TGTGCCAGCAGTACAGGTATGAACACTGAAGCTTTCTTT.

The chain uses TRBV27 and TRBJ1-1; 8 nucleotides match TRBD1. Looked up from germline, CDR1 is MNHEY and CDR2 is SMNVEV (reference sequence). The CDR3 has 14 amino acids. J lost 3 bases, V lost 3 bases, and 3 bases had no gene match. CDR3 nucleotide sequence: TGTGCCAGCAGTTTTCAGGGGGCGGACACTGAAGCTTTCTTT. Its translation is CASSFQGADTEAFF.